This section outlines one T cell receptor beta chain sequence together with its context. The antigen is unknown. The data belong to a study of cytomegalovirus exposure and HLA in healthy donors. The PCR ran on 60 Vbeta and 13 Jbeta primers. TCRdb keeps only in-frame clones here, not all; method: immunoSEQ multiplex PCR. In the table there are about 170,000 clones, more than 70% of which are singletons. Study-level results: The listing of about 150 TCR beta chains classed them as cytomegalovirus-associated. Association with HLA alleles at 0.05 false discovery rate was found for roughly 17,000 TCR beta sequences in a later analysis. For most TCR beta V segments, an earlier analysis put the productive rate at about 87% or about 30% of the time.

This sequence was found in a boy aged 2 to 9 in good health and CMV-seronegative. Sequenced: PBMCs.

The CDR3 here is CASSLGYGTGSDEQYF. The CDR3 bases are TGCGCCAGCAGCTTGGGGTACGGGACAGGGAGCGACGAGCAGTACTTC. V usage is TRBV5-1 and J usage is TRBJ2-7; 9 positions match TRBD1. CDR1 is SGHRS, CDR2 YFSETQ, per germline. This CDR3 has 16 residues. The V gene end was trimmed by 0 bases and the J gene end by 5 bases; junction bases not matched to a gene: 9.